This passage covers 2 T cell receptor beta chains from one sample sequenced in a study of cytotoxic CD8 clonotypes in ibrutinib-treated CLL. Libraries were prepared by immunoSEQ multiplex PCR; TCRdb keeps only in-frame clonotypes and omits some of them. The table has hundreds of thousands of clones, just over 70% seen once; the top ten hold about 6.2%. Sequencing was performed on PBMCs, taken after 12 months of ibrutinib treatment. Receptors were obtained from a human donor with chronic lymphocytic leukemia.

This CDR3 is CASSPGLNTEAFF. Written as DNA, the CDR3 is TGTGCCAGCAGCCCCGGACTGAACACTGAAGCTTTCTTT. This rearrangement joins TRBV7-3 to TRBJ1-1; D is unresolved. The CDR3 has 13 residues. Trimming took 5 bases from V and 0 from J, leaving 7 bases between them. The germline gives CDR1 SGHTA, CDR2 FQGTGA.

The rearrangement links TRBV7-3 to TRBJ2-5; D unresolved. Deletions cut 0 bases from V and 5 bases from J, with 7 bases between. CDR1 is SGHTA, CDR2 FQGTGA, per germline. The CDR3 consists of 13 residues. CDR3 amino acids: CASSLTLAETQYF. In DNA form, the CDR3 reads TGTGCCAGCAGCTTAACGTTGGCGGAGACCCAGTACTTC.